This T cell receptor beta chain was recovered during a study of T-cell memory formation after mild COVID-19. Findings and limits, study-wide: Prior to infection, memory already included some responding clones, suggesting cross-reactive memory joined. Clones that contracted from day 15 to 85 had balanced CD4/CD8; later expanders were CD4+ biased.

The count of this clonotype is one. As yet, its antigen is unknown. V shed 2 bases and J shed 8 bases, with 19 bases lying between them. Germline CDR1 and CDR2: SEHNR and FQNEAQ (reference sequence). The CDR3 spans 16 residues. 5'RACE primed from the constant segment yielded TCR alpha and TCR beta cDNA libraries bearing sample barcodes and UMIs. TCRdb re-called the 5' RACE reads with MiXCR, one entry per CDR3 protein. The data contain about half a million distinct CDR3 sequences, roughly 20% of them singletons. The V call is TRBV7-9, the J call TRBJ2-1; D gene uncertain. The sample was PBMCs or a T cell subset sorted from them (not recorded which). The sequence was collected from an adult woman who had mild COVID-19 (a few samples of this study predate the infection). Cell type and time point are not known. DNA of the CDR3: TGTGCCAGCAGCTTATTTCCGGAAGACTCGATCGATGAGCAGTTCTTC. Translated, it gives CASSLFPEDSIDEQFF.